A selection of T cell receptor beta chains follows, all from one sample in a study of blood T cells in healthy people across ages. MiXCR was run by TCRdb on the 5' RACE reads, yielding one entry per CDR3 protein. The sample contains just over 800,000 distinct CDR3 sequences, approximately 59% of which appear only once. Sequences were obtained from blood. The receptors derive from a man aged 30 to 39 in good health. Both conserved end residues are trimmed from each CDR3.

v_call cdr3_aa
TRBV20-1 SAELGYEQY
TRBV7-2 ASSPQTSGKETQY
TRBV11-1 ASSLDGRGGLNEQF
TRBV3-1 ASSQGPDRALGGYT
TRBV6-1 ASSGLAGSSRFWGEQF
TRBV28 ASQTPVNEKLF
TRBV3-1 ASSQVLTDGANVLT
TRBV11-1 ASRLDRNTEAF
TRBV4-3 ASSQVVGTRNPPF
TRBV20-1 SARKFGASGATSTDTQY